The clone carrying this T cell receptor beta chain was counted between two and nine times. The antigen is not known. This specimen belongs to a study of beta chain features in type 1 diabetes. About the research overall: Analysis included 100 million to 140 million sorted cells drawn from all samples. Study-wide findings and caveats: There was a moderate but significant shortening of TCRB CDR3s in all four CD4+ subsets of Type 1 diabetes patients. For cells with high TCR expression, cDNA sequencing could yield over-representation.

Sorting with CD45RO/CCR7/CD25/CD127/CD95/CD27 yielded naive, central memory, regulatory and stem-like memory CD4+ cells. Every bit of the isolated RNA underwent reverse transcription, so sequencing read expressed TCRB transcripts. Generated by immunoSEQ multiplex PCR, the TCRdb table keeps only in-frame clones and is missing some. The data hold about 150,000 clones, with around 10% observed a single time. CDR1 and CDR2 from the germline V gene are SGDLS and YYNGEE. Trimming cost V 5 bases and J 3 bases; bases outside gene matches: 10. This CDR3 has 16 residues. Sequences were obtained from central memory CD4+ T cells from blood. This TCR came from a man aged 30 to 45 with type 1 diabetes. The chain combines TRBV9 with TRBJ2-1; 8 bases align to TRBD2. The CDR3, as DNA: TGTGCCAGCAGTACTCCTAGCGGGTCCCTCTACAATGAGCAGTTCTTC. Translating gives CASSTPSGSLYNEQFF.